Listed here is a single T cell receptor (beta chain). Antigen unknown. These data are taken from a study of cytomegalovirus exposure and HLA in healthy donors. The overall study: Early on, a data release was issued that held roughly 84 million unique TCRs from HLA-typed donors.

Study-wide findings and caveats: Later on, an analysis tied 15,000 to 20,000 TCR beta sequences to HLA alleles at 0.05 false discovery rate. A link between a missense DCLRE1C variant and TCR beta V- and J-gene trimming emerged from a later analysis.

The PCR employed 60 Vbeta primers together with 13 Jbeta primers. TCRdb's copy holds only in-frame clones and misses some; the assay was immunoSEQ multiplex PCR. The sample records some 130,000 clones, approximately 80% being singletons. The source of this sequence is a male donor in good health and CMV-seronegative. The specimen was PBMCs.

The DNA for the CDR3 is TGTGCCAGCAGCCTGACAGGGGCCTATAATTCACCCCTCCACTTT. It translates to CASSLTGAYNSPLHF. The rearrangement links TRBV7-3 to TRBJ1-6, with 8 bases identical to TRBD1. The CDR3 consists of 15 residues. Germline V gives CDR1 SGHTA, CDR2 FQGTGA. V was pared by 5 bases and J by 2 bases, with 2 bases of the junction left unmatched.